This entry lists 29 T cell receptor beta chains sequenced from one sample in a study of radiotherapy plus CTLA-4 blockade in lung cancer. Generated by immunoSEQ multiplex PCR, the TCRdb table keeps only in-frame clones and is missing some. The sample consists of about 59,000 clones, around 69% of them appearing once. The input for sequencing was peripheral blood, taken from a patient treated with radiotherapy plus ipilimumab. The receptors derive from a human donor with non-small cell lung cancer who had a complete response to radiotherapy plus ipilimumab.

The chain uses TRBV10-3 and TRBJ2-7; D is perhaps TRBD1 (6 bases). Per germline, CDR1 ENHRY and CDR2 SYGVKD. This CDR3 is built from 11 residues. V dropped 7 bases and J dropped 3 bases, with 7 bases sitting between them. CDR3: CAITTGYEQYF. Here the CDR3 DNA reads TGTGCCATCACGACAGGCTACGAGCAGTACTTC.

The chain carries TRBV6-1 and TRBJ2-3; TRBD1 is a possible D gene (6 bases). The germline gives CDR1 MNHNS, CDR2 SASEGT. CDR3 length equals 15 residues. V was clipped by 7 bases and J by 0 bases, with 14 bases between them. For the CDR3, the DNA is TGTGCCAGCACCCTGACAGGATTAAGCACAGATACGCAGTATTTT. Residues: CASTLTGLSTDTQYF.

This clone showed up just a few times. The chain recombines TRBV7-9 with TRBJ2-7; possibly TRBD1 for D (6 bases). The CDR3 has 12 amino acids. Germline loops: CDR1 SEHNR, CDR2 FQNEAQ (reference sequence). Trimming pared 6 bases from V and 3 bases from J, leaving 9 bases between. The CDR3 sequence is CASRGDIYEQYF. CDR3 sequence (DNA): TGTGCCAGCAGGGGGGACATCTACGAGCAGTACTTC.

This clone was observed a few times. The chain recombines TRBV5-6 with TRBJ2-1; 7 bases are a match to TRBD2. Germline V gives CDR1 SGHDT, CDR2 YYEEEE. V was clipped by 2 bases and J by 3 bases; unmatched bases: 2. This CDR3 is built from 14 residues. The CDR3 spells CASSFPSGYNEQFF. In DNA form, the CDR3 reads TGTGCCAGCAGCTTTCCTAGCGGCTACAATGAGCAGTTCTTC. Complete variable domain (other parts from reference TRBV5-6 and TRBJ2-1): DAGVTQSPTHLIKTRGQQVTLRCSPKSGHDTVSWYQQALGQGPQFIFQYYEEEERQRGNFPDRFSGHQFPNYSSELNVNALLLGDSALYLCASSFPSGYNEQFFGPGTRLTVL.

The gene calls are TRBV10-3 and TRBJ2-5; tentatively, D is TRBD1 (6 bases). V lost 4 bases and J lost 2, with 14 bases in between. This CDR3 spans 15 amino acids. Germline assignment: CDR1 ENHRY and CDR2 SYGVKD. CDR3 sequence: CAISGRTGSQETQYF. The CDR3 DNA reads TGTGCCATCAGTGGGCGAACAGGGTCTCAAGAGACCCAGTACTTC.

The chain carries TRBV6-1 and TRBJ1-2; D is uncertain. The CDR3 has 15 residues. V was clipped by 8 bases and J by 2 bases, with 18 bases between them. The germline V gene has CDR1 MNHNS and CDR2 SASEGT. The CDR3 is CASGTHREGNYGYTF. The CDR3 region has the DNA TGTGCCAGCGGAACCCACCGGGAAGGCAACTATGGCTACACCTTC.

This chain joins TRBV7-9 and TRBJ2-5; 8 bases map to TRBD2. This CDR3 is built from 16 residues. Germline loops: CDR1 SEHNR, CDR2 FQNEAQ (reference sequence). The V gene end was trimmed by 5 bases and the J gene end by 3 bases; junction bases not matched to a gene: 11. The CDR3 nucleotides read TGTGCCAGCAGCAAGAGCGGGGGCCATAGTGAAGAGACCCAGTACTTC. Amino acids: CASSKSGGHSEETQYF.

CDR3 residues: CASSPTGGPRTYEQYF. The CDR3 coding sequence is TGTGCCAGCAGCCCCACGGGGGGGCCTCGCACCTACGAGCAGTACTTC. The chain employs TRBV7-6 and TRBJ2-7; 8 nucleotides line up with TRBD2. The CDR3 runs to 16 residues. Germline assignment: CDR1 SGHVS and CDR2 FNYEAQ. The V segment lost 5 bases and the J segment 2 bases; nucleotides outside the gene matches: 11.

V and J are TRBV6-1 and TRBJ1-1; 8 bases agree with TRBD1. The V segment lost 6 bases and the J segment 3 bases; nucleotides outside the gene matches: 9. Germline V CDR1 and CDR2: MNHNS, SASEGT. This CDR3 contains 15 residues. CDR3 sequence reads: CASRLTGAGHTEAFF. The CDR3 DNA reads as TGTGCCAGCAGACTGACAGGGGCCGGTCACACTGAAGCTTTCTTT.

This chain uses TRBV6-5 with TRBJ1-1; 7 bases line up with TRBD1. The CDR3 length is 14 residues. V was clipped by 7 bases and J by 6 bases; unmatched bases: 11. CDR1 is MNHEY, CDR2 SVGAGI, per germline. The CDR3 loop is CASKGTVITAEAFF. In DNA form, the CDR3 reads TGTGCCAGCAAAGGGACAGTCATTACGGCTGAAGCTTTCTTT.

This clone appeared a single time. The sample contains more than one DNA sequence encoding this CDR3. CDR3: CASSSKTGAGYTEAFF. The CDR3 coding sequence is TGTGCCAGCTCATCAAAGACAGGGGCGGGATACACTGAAGCTTTCTTT. The chain links TRBV18 to TRBJ1-1; 8 nucleotides align to TRBD1. The CDR3 totals 16 residues. Germline V gene lookup returns CDR1 KGHSH and CDR2 LQKENI. Germline trimming cut 5 bases from V and 3 bases from J; bases unmatched to any gene: 11.

The chain is built from TRBV7-9 and TRBJ1-2; D gene ambiguous. From germline, CDR1 is SEHNR and CDR2 FQNEAQ (reference sequence). The V and J ends lost 1 base and 8 bases respectively, with 17 bases between them. The CDR3 is 15 amino acids. CDR3 sequence reads: CASSLVRRGIGGYTF. In DNA, the CDR3 is TGTGCCAGCAGCTTAGTAAGGAGAGGAATTGGGGGCTACACCTTC.

V gene TRBV9 combines with J gene TRBJ2-3; TRBD2 matches 12 bases. The germline gives CDR1 SGDLS, CDR2 YYNGEE. Trimming cost V 4 bases and J 1 base; bases outside gene matches: 4. This CDR3 is 16 amino acids long. The CDR3 coding sequence is TGTGCCAGCAGCCCGCGGACTAGCGGGGGCACAGATACGCAGTATTTT. Its protein product is CASSPRTSGGTDTQYF.

The J gene is TRBJ2-4, the V gene TRBV10-2; no firm D call. CDR3 length: 12 residues. V was clipped by 5 bases and J by 16 bases, with 18 bases between them. Germline V gene sequence: CDR1 WSHSY, CDR2 SAAADI. CDR3 loop: CASSLVATPTYF. The CDR3 nucleotides read TGCGCCAGCAGTCTAGTCGCAACCCCAACCTACTTC.

The CDR3 bases are TGTGCCAGCAGCTTCCCTGCGGGGGGGTTTGGCTACGAGCAGTACTTC. The encoded protein is CASSFPAGGFGYEQYF. The J gene is TRBJ2-7, the V gene TRBV4-2, with 9 bases aligning to TRBD2. Germline CDR1 and CDR2: LGHNA and YNFKEQ. The CDR3 extends over 16 amino acids. Trimming took 5 bases from V and 3 from J; bases not matched to a gene: 11.

This chain links TRBV19 with TRBJ2-3, with 12 bases fitting TRBD2. Germline CDR1 reads LNHDA; CDR2 reads SQIVND (reference sequence). The CDR3 has 15 amino acids. Losses at the gene ends were 4 bases for V and 8 bases for J; bases not matched to a gene: 7. Written as DNA, the CDR3 is TGTGCCAGTAGTAGCGGACTAGCGGGATTGGTTACGCAGTATTTT. Protein product: CASSSGLAGLVTQYF.

The V call is TRBV9, the J call TRBJ2-3, with 8 bases lining up with TRBD2. From germline, CDR1 is SGDLS and CDR2 YYNGEE. J lost 3 bases, V lost 0 bases, and 3 bases had no gene match. The CDR3 runs 15 residues. This CDR3 reads CASSVGSGRTDTQYF. CDR3 nucleotide sequence: TGTGCCAGCAGCGTAGGAAGCGGGAGAACAGATACGCAGTATTTT. Complete variable domain (other parts from reference TRBV9 and TRBJ2-3): DSGVTQTPKHLITATGQRVTLRCSPRSGDLSVYWYQQSLDQGLQFLIQYYNGEERAKGNILERFSAQQFPDLHSELNLSSLELGDSALYFCASSVGSGRTDTQYFGPGTRLTVL.

This clone has more than one count but fewer than ten. CDR3 amino acids: CASGEQGATEAFF. CDR3 nucleotides: TGTGCTAGTGGGGAACAGGGGGCGACTGAAGCTTTCTTT. The chain recombines TRBV12-5 with TRBJ1-1, with TRBD1 matching over 9 bases. The germline V gene encodes CDR1 LGHNT and CDR2 FRNRAP. The length of the CDR3 is 13 residues. V shed 6 bases, J shed 5 bases, and the junction held 4 bases outside the gene matches.

The table lists this clone with a few counts. Here the CDR3 reads CAWSAMGGSTGELFF. CDR3 nucleotide sequence: TGTGCCTGGAGTGCTATGGGGGGATCCACCGGGGAGCTGTTTTTT. V usage is TRBV30 and J usage is TRBJ2-2, with D perhaps TRBD2 (6 bases). The CDR3 extends over 15 amino acids. The V gene's germline CDR1 is GTSNPN and CDR2 SVGIG (reference sequence). V dropped 1 base and J dropped 4 bases, with 13 bases sitting between them.

The rearrangement links TRBV19 to TRBJ1-1; TRBD1 matches at 8 bases. With 6 bases clipped from V and 1 base from J, the junction kept 4 bases outside the gene matches. CDR1 and CDR2 (germline): LNHDA, SQIVND (reference sequence). The CDR3 covers 14 residues. The CDR3 region has the DNA TGTGCCAGTAGCTGGGGACAGGCGAACACTGAAGCTTTCTTT. Its translation: CASSWGQANTEAFF.

A note on this clone: At one end, the junction sequence differs from germline, possibly due to a read error. V gene TRBV28 combines with J gene TRBJ1-2, with TRBD1 as a possible D gene (6 bases). In germline, CDR1 is MDHEN, CDR2 SYDVKM. CDR3 length: 8 amino acids. The CDR3 sequence: CASGGHHF. Here the CDR3 DNA reads TGTGCCAGTGGGGGACACCACTTC.

The chain carries TRBV7-2 and TRBJ2-7; 10 nucleotides align to TRBD2. Germline V gene data show CDR1 as SGHTA and CDR2 as FQGNSA. The junction had 3 bases not matched to a gene; V was cut back by 3 bases and J by 4 bases. The length of the CDR3 is 14 residues. The CDR3 here is CASSLGLATYEQYF. For the CDR3, the DNA is TGTGCCAGCAGCTTGGGACTAGCGACATACGAGCAGTACTTC.

In its sample, this clone was seen once. This sequence joins TRBV5-1 and TRBJ2-3; D might be TRBD2 (6 bases). Germline V gene lookup returns CDR1 SGHRS and CDR2 YFSETQ. Trimming took 3 bases from V and 5 from J, leaving 16 bases between them. The CDR3 has 15 residues. DNA of the CDR3: TGCGCCAGCAGCTCCCCGAGACTAGAGGGAGATACGCAGTATTTT. It yields the protein CASSSPRLEGDTQYF.

CDR3 in DNA: TGCGCCAGCACTCAGGGACAGGTAGCCTACAATGAGCAGTTCTTC. Translation gives CASTQGQVAYNEQFF. The chain employs TRBV5-1 and TRBJ2-1, with TRBD1 identical over 8 bases. The germline CDR1 and CDR2 sequences are SGHRS and YFSETQ. This CDR3 comprises 15 residues. V lost 6 bases, J lost 2 bases, and 7 bases stayed unmatched.

This clone was counted a few times. The rearrangement joins TRBV5-6 to TRBJ1-3; D not resolved. Germline V CDR1 and CDR2: SGHDT, YYEEEE. V was trimmed by 1 base and J by 0 bases, leaving 11 bases between them. There are 16 residues in the CDR3. The CDR3 sequence: CASSLSGLPSGNTIYF. Written as DNA, the CDR3 is TGTGCCAGCAGCTTGTCGGGGTTACCCTCTGGAAACACCATATATTTT.

This chain joins TRBV7-9 and TRBJ1-1, with D maybe TRBD1 (5 bases). The germline V gene has CDR1 SEHNR and CDR2 FQNEAQ (reference sequence). The V gene lost 6 bases and the J gene lost 5 bases, with 22 bases spanning the gap. The CDR3 totals 16 residues. CDR3 protein: CASSPWSGAGKTEAFF. CDR3 nucleotides: TGTGCCAGCAGTCCCTGGTCTGGGGCGGGGAAGACTGAAGCTTTCTTT.

The chain joins TRBV4-3 to TRBJ1-4; tentatively, D is TRBD1 (5 bases). V was shortened by 6 bases and J by 0 bases, with 8 bases between the two germline ends. This CDR3 contains 14 residues. Per germline, CDR1 LGHNA and CDR2 YSLEER. CDR3 nucleotide sequence: TGCGCCAGCAGGGGGGGGGCAACTAATGAAAAACTGTTTTTT. Protein: CASRGGATNEKLFF.

The genes are TRBV18 and TRBJ1-1; possible D gene TRBD1, 5 bases. Germline assignment: CDR1 KGHSH and CDR2 LQKENI. V lost 3 bases and J 2 bases, leaving 16 bases between the germline ends. This CDR3 spans 16 amino acids. In DNA, the CDR3 is TGTGCCAGCTCACCCCAAATGTTGGGGGGAAACACTGAAGCTTTCTTT. Translation: CASSPQMLGGNTEAFF.

On this clone: At one of its ends the junction is not consistent with the germline gene, which may arise from a read error. The chain employs TRBV5-4 and TRBJ1-2; 9 nucleotides line up with TRBD1. The CDR3 is 14 residues long. Germline V lookup: CDR1 SGHNT, CDR2 YYREEE (reference sequence). The CDR3 DNA follows: TGTGCCAGCACCTTGACCGGGACAGGGAAGGGCTACACCTTC. Amino acids: CASTLTGTGKGYTF.